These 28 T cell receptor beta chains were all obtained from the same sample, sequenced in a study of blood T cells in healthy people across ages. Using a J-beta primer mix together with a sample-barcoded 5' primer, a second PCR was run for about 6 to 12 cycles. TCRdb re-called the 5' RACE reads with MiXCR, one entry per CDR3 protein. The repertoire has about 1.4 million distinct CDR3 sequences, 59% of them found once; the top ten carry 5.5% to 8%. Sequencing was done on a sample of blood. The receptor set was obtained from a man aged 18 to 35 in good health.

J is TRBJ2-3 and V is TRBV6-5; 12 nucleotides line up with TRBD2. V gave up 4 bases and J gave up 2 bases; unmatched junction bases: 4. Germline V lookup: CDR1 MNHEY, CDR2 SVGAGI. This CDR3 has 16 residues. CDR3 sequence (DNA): TGTGCCAGCAGTTTTACTAGCGGGGGGTACACAGATACGCAGTATTTT. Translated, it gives CASSFTSGGYTDTQYF.

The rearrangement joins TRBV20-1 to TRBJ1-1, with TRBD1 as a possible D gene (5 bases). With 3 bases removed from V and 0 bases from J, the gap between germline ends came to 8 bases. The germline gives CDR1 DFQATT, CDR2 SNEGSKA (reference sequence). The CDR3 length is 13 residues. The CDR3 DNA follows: TGCAGTGCTAGTGACAGTCTGAACACTGAAGCTTTCTTT. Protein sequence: CSASDSLNTEAFF.

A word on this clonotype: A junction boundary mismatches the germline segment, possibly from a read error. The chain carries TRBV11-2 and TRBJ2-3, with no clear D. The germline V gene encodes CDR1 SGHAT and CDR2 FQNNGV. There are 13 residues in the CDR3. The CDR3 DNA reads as TGTGCCAGCAGCGTAGATCCCCCAGATACGCAGTATTTT. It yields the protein CASSVDPPDTQYF. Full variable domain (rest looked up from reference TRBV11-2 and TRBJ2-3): EAGVAQSPRYKIIEKRQSVAFWCNPISGHATLYWYQQILGQGPKLLIQFQNNGVVDDSQLPKDRFSAERLKGVDSTLKIQPAKLEDSAVYLCASSVDPPDTQYFGPGTRLTVL.

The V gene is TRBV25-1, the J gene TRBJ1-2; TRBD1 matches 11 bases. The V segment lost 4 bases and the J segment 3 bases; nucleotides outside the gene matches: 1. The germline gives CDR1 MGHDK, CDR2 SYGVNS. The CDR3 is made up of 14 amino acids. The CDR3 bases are TGTGCCAGCAGTGGGACAGGGGGCTACTATGGCTACACCTTC. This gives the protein CASSGTGGYYGYTF.

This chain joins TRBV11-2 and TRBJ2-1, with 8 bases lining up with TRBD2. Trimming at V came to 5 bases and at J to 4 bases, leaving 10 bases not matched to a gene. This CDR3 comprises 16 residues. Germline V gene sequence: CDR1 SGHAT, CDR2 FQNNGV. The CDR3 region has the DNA TGTGCCAGCAGCCCCCCCGGTAGCGGGGCTTACAATGAGCAGTTCTTC. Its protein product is CASSPPGSGAYNEQFF.

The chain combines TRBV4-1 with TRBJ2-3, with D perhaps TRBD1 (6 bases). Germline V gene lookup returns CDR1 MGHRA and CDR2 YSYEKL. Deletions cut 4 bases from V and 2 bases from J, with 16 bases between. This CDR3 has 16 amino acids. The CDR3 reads CASSLRTDYLTDTQYF. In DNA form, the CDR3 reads TGCGCCAGCAGCCTGCGGACAGACTACCTCACAGATACGCAGTATTTT.

CDR3 amino acids: CASKRSSGTNYEQYF. DNA for the CDR3: TGCGCCAGCAAGAGGAGTAGCGGGACAAACTACGAGCAGTACTTC. This sequence joins TRBV5-1 and TRBJ2-7; TRBD2 agrees at 8 bases. The CDR3 covers 15 residues. Germline assignment: CDR1 SGHRS and CDR2 YFSETQ. Unmatched junction bases numbered 11, after V lost 6 bases and J lost 3 bases. Filled out from reference TRBV5-1 and TRBJ2-7, the complete variable domain reads KAGVTQTPRYLIKTRGQQVTLSCSPISGHRSVSWYQQTPGQGLQFLFEYFSETQRNKGNFPGRFSGRQFSNSRSEMNVSTLELGDSALYLCASKRSSGTNYEQYFGPGTRLTVT.

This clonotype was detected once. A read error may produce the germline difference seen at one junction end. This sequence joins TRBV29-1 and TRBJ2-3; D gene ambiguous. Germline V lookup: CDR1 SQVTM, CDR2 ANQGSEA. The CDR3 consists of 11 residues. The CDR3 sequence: CSGEEEITQYF. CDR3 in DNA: TGCAGCGGTGAAGAAGAGATCACGCAGTATTTT.

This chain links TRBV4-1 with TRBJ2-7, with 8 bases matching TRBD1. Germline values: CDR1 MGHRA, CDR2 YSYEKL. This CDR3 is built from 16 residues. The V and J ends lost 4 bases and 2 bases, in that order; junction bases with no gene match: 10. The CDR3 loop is CASSRRTGSSAYEQYF. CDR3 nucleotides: TGCGCCAGCAGCCGCAGGACAGGGTCCTCCGCCTACGAGCAGTACTTC.

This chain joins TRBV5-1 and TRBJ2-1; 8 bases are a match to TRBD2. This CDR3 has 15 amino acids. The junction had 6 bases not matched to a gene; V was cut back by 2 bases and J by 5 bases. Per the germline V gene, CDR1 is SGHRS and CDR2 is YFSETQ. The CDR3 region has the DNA TGCGCCAGCAGCTTAAAACGAGCGGGAGACAATGAGCAGTTCTTC. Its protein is CASSLKRAGDNEQFF.

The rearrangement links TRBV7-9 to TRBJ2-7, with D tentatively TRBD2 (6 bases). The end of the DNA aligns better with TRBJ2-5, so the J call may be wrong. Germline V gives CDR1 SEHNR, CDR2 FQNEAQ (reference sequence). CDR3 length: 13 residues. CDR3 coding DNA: TGTGCCAGCAGACCCGGCAGGGACTCGACCCAGTACTTC. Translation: CASRPGRDSTQYF.

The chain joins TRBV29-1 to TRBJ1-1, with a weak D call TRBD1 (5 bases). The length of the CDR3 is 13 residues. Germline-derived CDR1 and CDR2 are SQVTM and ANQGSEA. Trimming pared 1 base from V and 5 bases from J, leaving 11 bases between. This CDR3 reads CSVEAGGVTEAFF. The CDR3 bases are TGCAGCGTTGAAGCGGGGGGGGTGACTGAAGCTTTCTTT.

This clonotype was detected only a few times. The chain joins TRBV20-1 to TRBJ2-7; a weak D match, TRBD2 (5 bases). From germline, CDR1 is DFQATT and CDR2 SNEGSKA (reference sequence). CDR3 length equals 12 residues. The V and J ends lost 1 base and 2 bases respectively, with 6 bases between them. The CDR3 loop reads CSARVGAYEQYF. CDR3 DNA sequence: TGCAGTGCTAGAGTGGGAGCCTACGAGCAGTACTTC.

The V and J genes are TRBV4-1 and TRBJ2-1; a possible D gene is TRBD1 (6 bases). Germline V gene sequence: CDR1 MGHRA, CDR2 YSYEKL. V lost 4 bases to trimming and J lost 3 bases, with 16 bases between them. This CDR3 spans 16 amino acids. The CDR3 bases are TGCGCCAGCAGCCCCTGGACGGGACATCTCTACAATGAGCAGTTCTTC. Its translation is CASSPWTGHLYNEQFF.

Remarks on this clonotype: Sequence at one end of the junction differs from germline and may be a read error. This chain's CDR3 is CANRTDSSCEQYF. The DNA of the CDR3 is TGTGCCAACAGAACGGACAGCTCCTGCGAGCAGTACTTC. The V and J genes are TRBV6-2 or TRBV6-3 and TRBJ2-7, with D maybe TRBD1 (6 bases). The CDR3 sequence is 13 residues long. In germline, CDR1 is MNHEY, CDR2 SVGEGT.

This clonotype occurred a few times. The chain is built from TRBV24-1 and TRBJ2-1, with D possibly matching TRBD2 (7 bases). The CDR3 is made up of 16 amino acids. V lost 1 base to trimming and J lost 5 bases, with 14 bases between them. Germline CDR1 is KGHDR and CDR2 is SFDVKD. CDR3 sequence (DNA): TGTGCCACCAGTGATTTAGGTGGGGGGGCAAACAATGAGCAGTTCTTC. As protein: CATSDLGGGANNEQFF.

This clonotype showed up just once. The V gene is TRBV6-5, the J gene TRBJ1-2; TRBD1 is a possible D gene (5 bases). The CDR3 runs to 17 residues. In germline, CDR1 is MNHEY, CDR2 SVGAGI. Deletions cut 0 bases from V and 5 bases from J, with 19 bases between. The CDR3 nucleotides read TGTGCCAGCAGTTACTCGGCTAGGGGCGCGGATGGGTATGGCTACACCTTC. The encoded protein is CASSYSARGADGYGYTF.

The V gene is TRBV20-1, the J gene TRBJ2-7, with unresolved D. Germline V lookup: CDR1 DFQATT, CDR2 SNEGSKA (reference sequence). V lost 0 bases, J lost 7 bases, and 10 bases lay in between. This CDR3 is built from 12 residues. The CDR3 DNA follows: TGCAGTGCTAGAGAACCCATGGATGAGCAGTACTTC. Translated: CSAREPMDEQYF.

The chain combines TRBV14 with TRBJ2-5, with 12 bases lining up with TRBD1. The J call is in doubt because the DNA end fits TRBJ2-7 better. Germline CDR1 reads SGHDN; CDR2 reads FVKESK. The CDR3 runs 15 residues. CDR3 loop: CASSPYGTGGDEQYF. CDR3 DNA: TGTGCCAGCAGCCCCTACGGGACAGGGGGCGACGAGCAGTACTTC.

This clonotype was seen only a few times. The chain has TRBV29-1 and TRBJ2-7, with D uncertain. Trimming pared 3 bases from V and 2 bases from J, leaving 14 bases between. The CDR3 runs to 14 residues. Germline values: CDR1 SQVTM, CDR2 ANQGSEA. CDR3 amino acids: CSVECPRRPYEQYF. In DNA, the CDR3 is TGCAGCGTTGAGTGCCCTAGAAGGCCCTACGAGCAGTACTTC.

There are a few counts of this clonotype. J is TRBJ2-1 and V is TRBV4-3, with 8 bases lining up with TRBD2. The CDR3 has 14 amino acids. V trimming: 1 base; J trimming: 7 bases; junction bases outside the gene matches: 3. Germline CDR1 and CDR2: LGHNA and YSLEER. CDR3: CASSQVGLANEQFF. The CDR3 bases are TGCGCCAGCAGCCAAGTTGGACTAGCAAATGAGCAGTTCTTC.

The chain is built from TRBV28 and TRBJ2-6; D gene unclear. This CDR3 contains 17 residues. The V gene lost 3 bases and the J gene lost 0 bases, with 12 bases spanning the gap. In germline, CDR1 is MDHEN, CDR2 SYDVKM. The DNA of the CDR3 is TGTGCCAGCAGTTTCCCAGGTACATACTCTGGGGCCAACGTCCTGACTTTC. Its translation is CASSFPGTYSGANVLTF.

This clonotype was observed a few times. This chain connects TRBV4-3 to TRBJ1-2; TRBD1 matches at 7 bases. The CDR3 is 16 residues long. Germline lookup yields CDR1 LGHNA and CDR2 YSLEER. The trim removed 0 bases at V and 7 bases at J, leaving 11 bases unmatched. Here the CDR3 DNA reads TGCGCCAGCAGCCAAGAAAGTCGACAGGGAAAGGCTGGCTACACCTTC. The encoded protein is CASSQESRQGKAGYTF.

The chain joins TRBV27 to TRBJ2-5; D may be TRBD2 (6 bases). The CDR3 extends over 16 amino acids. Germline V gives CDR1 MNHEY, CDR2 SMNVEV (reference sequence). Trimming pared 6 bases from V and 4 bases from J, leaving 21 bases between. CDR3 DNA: TGTGCCAGCAGATACCAATTTTCGGGGGTTGGAGAGACCCAGTACTTC. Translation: CASRYQFSGVGETQYF.

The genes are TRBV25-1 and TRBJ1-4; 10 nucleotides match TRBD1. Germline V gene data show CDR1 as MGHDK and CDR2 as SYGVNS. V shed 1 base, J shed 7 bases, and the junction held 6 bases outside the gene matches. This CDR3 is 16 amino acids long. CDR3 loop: CASSESLGTGVEKLFF. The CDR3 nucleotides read TGTGCCAGCAGTGAATCTCTCGGGACAGGGGTTGAAAAACTGTTTTTT.

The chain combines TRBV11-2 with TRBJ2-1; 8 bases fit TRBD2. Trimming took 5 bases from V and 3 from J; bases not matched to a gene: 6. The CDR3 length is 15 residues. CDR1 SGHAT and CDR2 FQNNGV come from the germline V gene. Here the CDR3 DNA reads TGTGCCAGCAGCCCGAGGGCGGGAGGCTACAATGAGCAGTTCTTC. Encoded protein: CASSPRAGGYNEQFF.

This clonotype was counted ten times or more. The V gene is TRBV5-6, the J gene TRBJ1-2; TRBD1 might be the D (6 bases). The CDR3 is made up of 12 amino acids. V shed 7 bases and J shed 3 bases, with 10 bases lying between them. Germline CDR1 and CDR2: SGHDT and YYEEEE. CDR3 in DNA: TGTGCCAGCGGGGACACGGACTATGGCTACACCTTC. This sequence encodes CASGDTDYGYTF.

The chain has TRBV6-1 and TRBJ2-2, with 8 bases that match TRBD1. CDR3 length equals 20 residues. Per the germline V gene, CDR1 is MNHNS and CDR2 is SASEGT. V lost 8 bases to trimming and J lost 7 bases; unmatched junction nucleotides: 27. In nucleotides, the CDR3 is TGTGCCAGCGAATTCTCCGGGGGACAGGTTATTGGCAACGCCCGCGGGGAGCTGTTTTTT. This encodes CASEFSGGQVIGNARGELFF.